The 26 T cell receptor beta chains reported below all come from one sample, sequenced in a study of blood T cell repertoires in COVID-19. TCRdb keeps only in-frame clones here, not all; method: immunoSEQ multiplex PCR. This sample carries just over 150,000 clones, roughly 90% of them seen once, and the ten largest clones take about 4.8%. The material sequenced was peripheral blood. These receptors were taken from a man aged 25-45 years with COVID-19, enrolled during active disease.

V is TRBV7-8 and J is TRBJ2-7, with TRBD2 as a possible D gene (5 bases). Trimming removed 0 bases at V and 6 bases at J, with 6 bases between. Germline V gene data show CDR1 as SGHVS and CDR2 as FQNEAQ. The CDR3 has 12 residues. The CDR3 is CASSLAGSEQYF. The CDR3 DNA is TGTGCCAGCAGCTTAGCAGGGAGCGAGCAGTACTTC.

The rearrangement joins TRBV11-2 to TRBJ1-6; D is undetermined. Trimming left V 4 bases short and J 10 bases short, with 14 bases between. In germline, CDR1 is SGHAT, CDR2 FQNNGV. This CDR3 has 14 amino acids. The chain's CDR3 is CASSSLGSWSPLHF. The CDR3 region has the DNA TGTGCCAGCAGCTCCTTGGGGAGTTGGTCACCCCTCCACTTT. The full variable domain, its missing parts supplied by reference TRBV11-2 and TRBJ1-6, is EAGVAQSPRYKIIEKRQSVAFWCNPISGHATLYWYQQILGQGPKLLIQFQNNGVVDDSQLPKDRFSAERLKGVDSTLKIQPAKLEDSAVYLCASSSLGSWSPLHFGNGTRLTVT.

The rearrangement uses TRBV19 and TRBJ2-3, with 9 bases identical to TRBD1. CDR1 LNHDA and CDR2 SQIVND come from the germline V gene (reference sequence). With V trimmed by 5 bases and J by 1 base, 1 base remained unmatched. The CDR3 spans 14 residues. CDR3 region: CASSWDRGTDTQYF. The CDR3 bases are TGTGCCAGTAGTTGGGACAGGGGCACAGATACGCAGTATTTT.

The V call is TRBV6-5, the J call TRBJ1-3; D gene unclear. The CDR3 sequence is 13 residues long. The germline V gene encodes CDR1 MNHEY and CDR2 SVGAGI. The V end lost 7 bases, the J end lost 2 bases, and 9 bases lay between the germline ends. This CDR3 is CASMVETGNTIYF. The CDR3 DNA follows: TGTGCCAGCATGGTTGAGACTGGAAACACCATATATTTT.

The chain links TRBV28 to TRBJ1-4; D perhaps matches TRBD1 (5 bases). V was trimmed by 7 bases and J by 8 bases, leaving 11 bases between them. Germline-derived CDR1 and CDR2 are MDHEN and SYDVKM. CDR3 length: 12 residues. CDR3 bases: TGTGCCAGCAAGGGGTTAGGGGAAAAACTGTTTTTT. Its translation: CASKGLGEKLFF. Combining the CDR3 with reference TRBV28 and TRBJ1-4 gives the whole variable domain DVKVTQSSRYLVKRTGEKVFLECVQDMDHENMFWYRQDPGLGLRLIYFSYDVKMKEKGDIPEGYSVSREKKERFSLILESASTNQTSMYLCASKGLGEKLFFGSGTQLSVL.

Written as DNA, the CDR3 is TGTGCCAGCTCACCAGGAGAGGGAGAATACGAAAAACTGTTTTTT. As protein: CASSPGEGEYEKLFF. V gene TRBV18 combines with J gene TRBJ1-4; D call uncertain. Germline CDR1 and CDR2: KGHSH and LQKENI. This CDR3 has 15 residues. V gave up 2 bases and J gave up 8 bases, with 15 bases separating them.

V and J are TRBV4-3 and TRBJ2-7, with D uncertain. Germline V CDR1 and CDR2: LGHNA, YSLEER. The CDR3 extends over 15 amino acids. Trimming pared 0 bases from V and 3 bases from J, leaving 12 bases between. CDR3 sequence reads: CASSQDRRLVYEQYF. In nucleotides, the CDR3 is TGCGCCAGCAGCCAAGATAGGCGGTTGGTCTACGAGCAGTACTTC.

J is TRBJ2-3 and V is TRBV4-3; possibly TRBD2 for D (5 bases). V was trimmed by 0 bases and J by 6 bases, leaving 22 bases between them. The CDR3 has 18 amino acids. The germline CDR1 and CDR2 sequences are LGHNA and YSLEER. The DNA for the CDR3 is TGCGCCAGCAGCCAAGATTACGGAACGGGAACATTGCCGGATACGCAGTATTTT. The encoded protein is CASSQDYGTGTLPDTQYF.

In DNA, the CDR3 is TGTGCCAGCAGCGCCCGGAGCAGGGGATTGACTGAAGCTTTCTTT. Its translation is CASSARSRGLTEAFF. The chain combines TRBV7-2 with TRBJ1-1, with D tentatively TRBD1 (6 bases). Trimming left V 5 bases short and J 5 bases short, with 18 bases between. This CDR3 is 15 amino acids long. The V gene's germline CDR1 is SGHTA and CDR2 FQGNSA. Full variable domain (remainder filled in from reference TRBV7-2 and TRBJ1-1): GAGVSQSPSNKVTEKGKDVELRCDPISGHTALYWYRQSLGQGLEFLIYFQGNSAPDKSGLPSDRFSAERTGGSVSTLTIQRTQQEDSAVYLCASSARSRGLTEAFFGQGTRLTVV.

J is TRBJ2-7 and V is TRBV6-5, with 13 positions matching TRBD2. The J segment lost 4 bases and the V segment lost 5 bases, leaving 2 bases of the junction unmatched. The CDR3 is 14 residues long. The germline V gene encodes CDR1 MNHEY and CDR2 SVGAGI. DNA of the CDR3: TGTGCCAGCAGTCGACTAGCGGGGGGTTACGAGCAGTACTTC. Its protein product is CASSRLAGGYEQYF.

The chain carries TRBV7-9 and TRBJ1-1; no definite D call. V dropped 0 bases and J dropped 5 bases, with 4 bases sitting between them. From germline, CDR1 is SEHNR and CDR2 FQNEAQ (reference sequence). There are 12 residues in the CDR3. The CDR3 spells CASSLAGTEAFF. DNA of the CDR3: TGTGCCAGCAGCTTAGCCGGGACTGAAGCTTTCTTT.

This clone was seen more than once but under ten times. This CDR3 reads CASSLGNGQGDEQYF. The DNA of the CDR3 is TGTGCCAGCAGCTTGGGGAACGGACAGGGGGACGAGCAGTACTTC. The rearrangement joins TRBV5-4 to TRBJ2-7, with 10 bases fitting TRBD1. CDR1 is SGHNT, CDR2 YYREEE, per germline (reference sequence). The V segment lost 0 bases and the J segment 5 bases; nucleotides outside the gene matches: 5. The length of the CDR3 is 15 residues.

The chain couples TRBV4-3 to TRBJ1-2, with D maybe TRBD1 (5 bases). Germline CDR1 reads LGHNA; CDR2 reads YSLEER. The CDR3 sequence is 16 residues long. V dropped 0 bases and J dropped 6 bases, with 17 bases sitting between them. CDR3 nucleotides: TGCGCCAGCAGCCAAGACGGTCCAGGGTTTGGGGATGGCTACACCTTC. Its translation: CASSQDGPGFGDGYTF.

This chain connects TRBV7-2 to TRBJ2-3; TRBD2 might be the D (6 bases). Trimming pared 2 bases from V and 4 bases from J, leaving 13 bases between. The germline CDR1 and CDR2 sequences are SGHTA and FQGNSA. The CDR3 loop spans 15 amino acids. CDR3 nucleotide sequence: TGTGCCAGCAGCTTATACGGGAGCGCGGCAGATACGCAGTATTTT. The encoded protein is CASSLYGSAADTQYF.

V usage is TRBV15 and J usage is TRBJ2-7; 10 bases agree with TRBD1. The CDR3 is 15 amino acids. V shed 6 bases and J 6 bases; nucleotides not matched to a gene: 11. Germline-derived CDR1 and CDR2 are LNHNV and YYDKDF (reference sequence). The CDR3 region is CATSLAGTGVGEQYF. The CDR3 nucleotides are TGTGCCACCAGTCTCGCCGGGACAGGGGTAGGCGAGCAGTACTTC.

The CDR3 reads CASSYSPGTHTEAFF. The CDR3 bases are TGTGCCAGCAGTTACTCGCCGGGAACTCACACTGAAGCTTTCTTT. V usage is TRBV6-5 and J usage is TRBJ1-1; D is ambiguous. Trimming shortened V by 0 bases and J by 3 bases, and 11 bases separated the two germline ends. CDR3 length equals 15 residues. The germline V gene has CDR1 MNHEY and CDR2 SVGAGI.

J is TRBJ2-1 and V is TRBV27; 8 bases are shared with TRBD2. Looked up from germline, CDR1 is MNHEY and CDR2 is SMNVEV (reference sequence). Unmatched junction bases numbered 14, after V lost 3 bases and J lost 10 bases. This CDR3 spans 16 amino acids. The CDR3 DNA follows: TGTGCCAGCAGTTTCGCACCCGGGGGGGGGATTGGCGAGCAGTTCTTC. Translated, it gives CASSFAPGGGIGEQFF.

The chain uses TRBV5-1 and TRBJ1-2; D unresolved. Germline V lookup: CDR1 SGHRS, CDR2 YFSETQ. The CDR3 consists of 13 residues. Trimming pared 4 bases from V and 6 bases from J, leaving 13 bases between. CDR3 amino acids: CASSPQEGNGYTF. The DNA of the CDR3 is TGCGCCAGCAGCCCGCAGGAGGGAAATGGCTACACCTTC.

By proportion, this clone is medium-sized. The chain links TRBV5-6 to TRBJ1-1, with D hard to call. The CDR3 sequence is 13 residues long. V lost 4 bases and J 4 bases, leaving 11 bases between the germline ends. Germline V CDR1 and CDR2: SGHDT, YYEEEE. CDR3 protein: CASSPDLSTEAFF. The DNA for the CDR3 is TGTGCCAGCAGCCCCGATCTGAGCACTGAAGCTTTCTTT.

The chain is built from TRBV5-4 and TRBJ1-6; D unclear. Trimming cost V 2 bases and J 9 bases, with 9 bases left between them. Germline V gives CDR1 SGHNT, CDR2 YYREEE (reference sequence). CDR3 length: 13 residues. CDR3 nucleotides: TGTGCCAGCAGCTTAGACTTACCTTCACCCCTCCACTTT. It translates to CASSLDLPSPLHF. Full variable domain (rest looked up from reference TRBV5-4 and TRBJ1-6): ETGVTQSPTHLIKTRGQQVTLRCSSQSGHNTVSWYQQALGQGPQFIFQYYREEENGRGNFPPRFSGLQFPNYSSELNVNALELDDSALYLCASSLDLPSPLHFGNGTRLTVT.

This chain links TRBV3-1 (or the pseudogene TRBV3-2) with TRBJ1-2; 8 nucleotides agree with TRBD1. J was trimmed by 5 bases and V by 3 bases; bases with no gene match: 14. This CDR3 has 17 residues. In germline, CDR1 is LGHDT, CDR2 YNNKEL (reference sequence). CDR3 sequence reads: CASSQGTGSLRGYGYTF. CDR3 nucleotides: TGTGCCAGCAGCCAGGGGACAGGCTCGCTTAGGGGGTATGGCTACACCTTC.

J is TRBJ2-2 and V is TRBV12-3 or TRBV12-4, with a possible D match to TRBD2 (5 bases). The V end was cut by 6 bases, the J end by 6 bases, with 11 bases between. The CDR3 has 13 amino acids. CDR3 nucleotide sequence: TGTGCCAGCAGCCCGGGGTTTCCCGGGGAGCTGTTTTTT. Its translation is CASSPGFPGELFF.

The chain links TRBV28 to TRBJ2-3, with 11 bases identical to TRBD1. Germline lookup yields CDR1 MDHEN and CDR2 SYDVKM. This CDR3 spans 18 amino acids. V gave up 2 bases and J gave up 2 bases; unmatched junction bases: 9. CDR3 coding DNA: TGTGCCAGCAGTTTAGGGCCTAGGGACAGGGGGGTCACAGATACGCAGTATTTT. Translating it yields CASSLGPRDRGVTDTQYF.

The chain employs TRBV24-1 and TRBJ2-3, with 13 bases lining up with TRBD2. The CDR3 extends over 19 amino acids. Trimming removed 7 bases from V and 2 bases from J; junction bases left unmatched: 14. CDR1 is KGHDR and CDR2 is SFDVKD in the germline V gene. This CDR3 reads CATSRAPLLAGGPTDTQYF. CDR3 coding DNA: TGTGCCACCAGCCGCGCCCCCTTACTAGCGGGAGGGCCCACAGATACGCAGTATTTT.

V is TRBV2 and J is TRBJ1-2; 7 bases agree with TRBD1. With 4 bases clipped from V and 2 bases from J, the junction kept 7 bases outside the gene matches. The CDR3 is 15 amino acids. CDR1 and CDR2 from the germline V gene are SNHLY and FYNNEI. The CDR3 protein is CASSARGLRNYGYTF. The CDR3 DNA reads TGTGCCAGCAGTGCCAGGGGGTTAAGGAACTATGGCTACACCTTC.

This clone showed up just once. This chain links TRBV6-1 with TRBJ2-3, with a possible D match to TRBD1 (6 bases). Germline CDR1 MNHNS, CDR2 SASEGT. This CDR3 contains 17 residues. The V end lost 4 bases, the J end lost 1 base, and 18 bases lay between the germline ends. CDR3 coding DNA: TGTGCCAGCAGTGGAATGACAGGTTGGTTCGGCACAGATACGCAGTATTTT. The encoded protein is CASSGMTGWFGTDTQYF.